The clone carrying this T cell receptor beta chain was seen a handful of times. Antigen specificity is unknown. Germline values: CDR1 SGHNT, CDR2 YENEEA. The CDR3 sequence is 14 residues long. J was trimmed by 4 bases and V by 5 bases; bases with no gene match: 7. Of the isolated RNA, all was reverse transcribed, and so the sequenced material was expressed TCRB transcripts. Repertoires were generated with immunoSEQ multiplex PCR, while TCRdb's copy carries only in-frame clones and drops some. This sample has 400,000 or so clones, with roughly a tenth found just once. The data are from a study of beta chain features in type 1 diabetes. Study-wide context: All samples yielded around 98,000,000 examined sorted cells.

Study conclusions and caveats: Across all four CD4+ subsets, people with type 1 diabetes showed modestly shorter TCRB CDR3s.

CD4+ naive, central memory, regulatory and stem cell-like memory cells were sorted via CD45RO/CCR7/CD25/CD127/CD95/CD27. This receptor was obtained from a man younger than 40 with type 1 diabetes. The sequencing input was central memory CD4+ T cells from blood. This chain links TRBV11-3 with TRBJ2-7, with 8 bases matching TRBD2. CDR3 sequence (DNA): TGTGCCAGCAGCGTGGGAGCGGGAGAATACGAGCAGTACTTC. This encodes CASSVGAGEYEQYF.